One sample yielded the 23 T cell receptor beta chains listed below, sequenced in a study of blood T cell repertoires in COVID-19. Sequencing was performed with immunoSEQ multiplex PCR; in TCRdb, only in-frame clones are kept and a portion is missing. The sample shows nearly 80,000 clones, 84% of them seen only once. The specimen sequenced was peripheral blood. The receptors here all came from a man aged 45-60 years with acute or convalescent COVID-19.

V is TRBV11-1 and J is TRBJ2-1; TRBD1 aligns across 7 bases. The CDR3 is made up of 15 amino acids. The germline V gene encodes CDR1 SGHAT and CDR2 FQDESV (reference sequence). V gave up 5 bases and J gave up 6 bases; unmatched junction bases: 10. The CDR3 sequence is CASSARDSPVNEQFF. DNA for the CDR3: TGTGCCAGCAGCGCCCGGGACAGTCCGGTCAATGAGCAGTTCTTC. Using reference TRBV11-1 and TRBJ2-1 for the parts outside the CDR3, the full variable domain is EAEVAQSPRYKITEKSQAVAFWCDPISGHATLYWYRQILGQGPELLVQFQDESVVDDSQLPKDRFSAERLKGVDSTLKIQPAELGDSAMYLCASSARDSPVNEQFFGPGTRLTVL.

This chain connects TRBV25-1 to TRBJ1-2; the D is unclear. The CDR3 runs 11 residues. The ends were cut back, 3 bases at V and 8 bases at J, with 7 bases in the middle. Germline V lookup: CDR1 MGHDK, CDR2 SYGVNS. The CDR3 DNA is TGTGCCAGCAGTGAGCAGGTCGGCTACACCTTC. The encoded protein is CASSEQVGYTF.

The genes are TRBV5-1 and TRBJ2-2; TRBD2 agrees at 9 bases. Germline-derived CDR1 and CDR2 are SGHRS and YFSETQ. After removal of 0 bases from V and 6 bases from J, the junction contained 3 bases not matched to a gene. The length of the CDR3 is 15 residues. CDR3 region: CASSLVGLAPGELFF. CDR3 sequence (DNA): TGCGCCAGCAGCTTGGTGGGACTAGCTCCCGGGGAGCTGTTTTTT.

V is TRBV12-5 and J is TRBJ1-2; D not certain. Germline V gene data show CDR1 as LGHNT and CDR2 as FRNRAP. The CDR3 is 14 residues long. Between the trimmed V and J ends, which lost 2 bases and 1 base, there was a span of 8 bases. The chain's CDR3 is CASGLPPNNYGYTF. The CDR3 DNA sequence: TGTGCTAGTGGTTTGCCCCCCAATAACTATGGCTACACCTTC.

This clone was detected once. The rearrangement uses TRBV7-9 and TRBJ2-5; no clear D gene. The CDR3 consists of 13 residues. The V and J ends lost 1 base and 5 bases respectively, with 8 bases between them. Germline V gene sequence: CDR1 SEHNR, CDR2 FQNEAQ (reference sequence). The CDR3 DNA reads TGTGCCAGCAGCTTAGGCGGTCAGGAGACCCAGTACTTC. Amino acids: CASSLGGQETQYF.

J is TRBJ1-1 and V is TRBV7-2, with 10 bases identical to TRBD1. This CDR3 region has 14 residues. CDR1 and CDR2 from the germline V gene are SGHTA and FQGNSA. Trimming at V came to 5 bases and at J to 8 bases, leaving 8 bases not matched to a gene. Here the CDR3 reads CASSPPWDRGEAFF. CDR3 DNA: TGTGCCAGCAGCCCACCGTGGGACAGGGGAGAAGCTTTCTTT.

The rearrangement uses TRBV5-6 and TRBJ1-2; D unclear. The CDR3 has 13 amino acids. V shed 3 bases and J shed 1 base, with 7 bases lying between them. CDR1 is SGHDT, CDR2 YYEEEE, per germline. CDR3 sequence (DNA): TGTGCCAGCAGCTGGAGAGATAACTATGGCTACACCTTC. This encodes CASSWRDNYGYTF. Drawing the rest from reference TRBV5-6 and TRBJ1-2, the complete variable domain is DAGVTQSPTHLIKTRGQQVTLRCSPKSGHDTVSWYQQALGQGPQFIFQYYEEEERQRGNFPDRFSGHQFPNYSSELNVNALLLGDSALYLCASSWRDNYGYTFGSGTRLTVV.

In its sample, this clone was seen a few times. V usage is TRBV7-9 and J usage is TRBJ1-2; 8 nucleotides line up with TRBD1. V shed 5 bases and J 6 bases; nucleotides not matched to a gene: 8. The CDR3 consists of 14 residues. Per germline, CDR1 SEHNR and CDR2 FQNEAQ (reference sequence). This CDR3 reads CASSPRTGLDGYTF. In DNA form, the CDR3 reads TGTGCCAGCAGCCCCCGGACAGGGTTGGATGGCTACACCTTC.

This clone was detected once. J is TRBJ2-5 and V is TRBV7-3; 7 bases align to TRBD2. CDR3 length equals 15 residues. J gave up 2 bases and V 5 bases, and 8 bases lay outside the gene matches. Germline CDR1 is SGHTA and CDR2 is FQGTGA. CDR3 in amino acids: CASSPWGGNQETQYF. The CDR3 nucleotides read TGTGCCAGCAGCCCCTGGGGGGGGAATCAAGAGACCCAGTACTTC.

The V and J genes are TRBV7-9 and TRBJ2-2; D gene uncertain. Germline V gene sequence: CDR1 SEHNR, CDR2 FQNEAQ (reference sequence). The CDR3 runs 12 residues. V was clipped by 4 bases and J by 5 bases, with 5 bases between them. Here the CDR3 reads CASSSLTGELFF. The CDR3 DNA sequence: TGTGCCAGCAGCTCTTTAACCGGGGAGCTGTTTTTT.

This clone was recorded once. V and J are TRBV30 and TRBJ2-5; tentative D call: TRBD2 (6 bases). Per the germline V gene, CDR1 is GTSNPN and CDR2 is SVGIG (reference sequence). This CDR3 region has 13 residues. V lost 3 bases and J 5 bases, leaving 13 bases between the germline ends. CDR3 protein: CAWSWREMETQYF. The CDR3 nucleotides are TGTGCCTGGAGCTGGCGGGAAATGGAGACCCAGTACTTC.

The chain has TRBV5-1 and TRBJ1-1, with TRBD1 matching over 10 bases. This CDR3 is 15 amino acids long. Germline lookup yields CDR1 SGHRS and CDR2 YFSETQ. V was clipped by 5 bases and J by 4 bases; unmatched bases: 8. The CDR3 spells CASSSAGQGITEAFF. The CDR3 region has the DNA TGCGCCAGCAGTTCGGCGGGACAGGGGATCACTGAAGCTTTCTTT.

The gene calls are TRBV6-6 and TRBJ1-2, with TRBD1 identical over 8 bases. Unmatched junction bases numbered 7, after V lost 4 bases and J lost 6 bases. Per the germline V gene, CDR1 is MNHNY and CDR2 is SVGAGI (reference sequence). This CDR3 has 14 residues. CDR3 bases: TGTGCCAGCAGTTCGTCGACAGGGGCGGATGGCTACACCTTC. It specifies CASSSSTGADGYTF.

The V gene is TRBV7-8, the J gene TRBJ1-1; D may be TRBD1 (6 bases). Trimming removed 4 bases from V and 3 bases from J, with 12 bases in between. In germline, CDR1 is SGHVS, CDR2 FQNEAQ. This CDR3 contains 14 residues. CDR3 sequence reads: CASSWGRGHTEAFF. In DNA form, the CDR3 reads TGTGCCAGCAGCTGGGGGCGGGGGCACACTGAAGCTTTCTTT.

CDR3 sequence reads: CASSQLVAGGAFIMSPGELFF. CDR3 nucleotides: TGTGCCAGCAGCCAACTGGTAGCGGGGGGCGCTTTTATTATGAGCCCCGGGGAGCTGTTTTTT. The chain links TRBV4-2 to TRBJ2-2, with 10 bases identical to TRBD2. The CDR3 is made up of 21 amino acids. CDR1 and CDR2 (germline): LGHNA, YNFKEQ. With 2 bases clipped from V and 6 bases from J, the junction kept 21 bases outside the gene matches.

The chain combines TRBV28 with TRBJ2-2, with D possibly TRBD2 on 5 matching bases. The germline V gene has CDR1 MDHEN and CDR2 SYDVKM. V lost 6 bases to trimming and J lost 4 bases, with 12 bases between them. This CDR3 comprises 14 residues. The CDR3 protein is CASSRLGVTGELFF. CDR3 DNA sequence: TGTGCCAGCAGCCGTTTGGGAGTCACCGGGGAGCTGTTTTTT. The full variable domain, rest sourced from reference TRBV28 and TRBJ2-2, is DVKVTQSSRYLVKRTGEKVFLECVQDMDHENMFWYRQDPGLGLRLIYFSYDVKMKEKGDIPEGYSVSREKKERFSLILESASTNQTSMYLCASSRLGVTGELFFGEGSRLTVL.

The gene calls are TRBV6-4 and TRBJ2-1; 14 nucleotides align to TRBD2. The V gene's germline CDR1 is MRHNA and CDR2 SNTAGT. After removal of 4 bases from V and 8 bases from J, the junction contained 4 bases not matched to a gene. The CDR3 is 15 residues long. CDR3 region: CASSVTSGGADEQFF. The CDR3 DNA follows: TGTGCCAGCAGTGTGACTAGCGGGGGGGCCGATGAGCAGTTCTTC.

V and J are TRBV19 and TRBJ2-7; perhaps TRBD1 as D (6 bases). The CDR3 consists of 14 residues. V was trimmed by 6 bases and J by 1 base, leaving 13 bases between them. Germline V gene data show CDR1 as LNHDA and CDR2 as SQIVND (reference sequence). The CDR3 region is CASRKQGSSYEQYF. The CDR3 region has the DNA TGTGCCAGTAGAAAGCAGGGGTCATCCTACGAGCAGTACTTC.

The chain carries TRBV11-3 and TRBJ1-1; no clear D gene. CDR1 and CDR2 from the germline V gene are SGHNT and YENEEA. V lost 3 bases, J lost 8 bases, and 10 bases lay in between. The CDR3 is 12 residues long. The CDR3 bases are TGTGCCAGCAGCTTTCCAACAGCCGAAGCTTTCTTT. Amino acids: CASSFPTAEAFF.

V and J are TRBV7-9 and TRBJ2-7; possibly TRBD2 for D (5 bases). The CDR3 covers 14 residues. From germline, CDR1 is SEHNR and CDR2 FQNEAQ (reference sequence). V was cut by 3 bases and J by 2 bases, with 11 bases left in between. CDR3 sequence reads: CASSFPGIPYEQYF. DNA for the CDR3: TGTGCCAGCAGCTTTCCGGGGATCCCCTACGAGCAGTACTTC.

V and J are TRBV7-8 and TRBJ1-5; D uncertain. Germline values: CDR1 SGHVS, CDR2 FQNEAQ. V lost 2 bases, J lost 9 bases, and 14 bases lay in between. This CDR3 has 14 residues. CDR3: CASSLRTELWPQHF. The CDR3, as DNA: TGTGCCAGCAGCTTAAGAACAGAACTGTGGCCCCAGCATTTT.

CDR3 protein: CATSRDLGGYGYTF. CDR3 coding DNA: TGTGCCACCAGCAGAGATCTGGGGGGCTATGGCTACACCTTC. The chain combines TRBV15 with TRBJ1-2, with D perhaps TRBD1 (5 bases). This CDR3 region has 14 residues. V lost 0 bases and J lost 4, with 9 bases in between. Germline CDR1 is LNHNV and CDR2 is YYDKDF (reference sequence). Filled out from reference TRBV15 and TRBJ1-2, the complete variable domain reads DAMVIQNPRYQVTQFGKPVTLSCSQTLNHNVMYWYQQKSSQAPKLLFHYYDKDFNNEADTPDNFQSRRPNTSFCFLDIRSPGLGDTAMYLCATSRDLGGYGYTFGSGTRLTVV.

The CDR3 is CASSGYSGTISSTSTDTQYF. The DNA of the CDR3 is TGTGCCAGCAGCGGCTATAGCGGGACAATATCCTCAACTAGCACAGATACGCAGTATTTT. The chain couples TRBV5-4 to TRBJ2-3; 8 bases agree with TRBD2. The CDR3 runs to 20 residues. V dropped 4 bases and J dropped 0; count of bases not matched to a gene: 19. Germline V gene data show CDR1 as SGHNT and CDR2 as YYREEE (reference sequence).